A single sample is the source of the 5 T cell receptor beta chains below, sequenced in a study of read filtering for tumor transcriptome and immune sequencing. Molecular barcoded adaptors covering alpha/delta and beta/gamma chains were used on 400 ng RNA. TCRdb re-called the reads through MiXCR, storing one row per CDR3 protein. The top ten clones hold approximately 42% of a sample with around 470 distinct CDR3 sequences, about four fifths of them seen once. Sequenced material: a population of CD138-negative cells sorted from bone marrow. These receptors all stem from a donor older than 35 with multiple myeloma. This table probably holds off-target reads from a library built for another chain.

V gene TRBV20-1 combines with J gene TRBJ1-1; a weak D match, TRBD1 (5 bases). From germline, CDR1 is DFQATT and CDR2 SNEGSKA (reference sequence). The CDR3 totals 14 residues. V was pared by 0 bases and J by 5 bases, with 13 bases between. In DNA form, the CDR3 reads TGCAGTGCTAGAGATCCTGGGGGGACGACTGAAGCTTTCTTT. This translates into CSARDPGGTTEAFF.

The DNA for the CDR3 is TGTGCCAGTAGCGCGGGACCCTACAATGAGCAGTTCTTC. Amino acids: CASSAGPYNEQFF. This chain joins TRBV19 and TRBJ2-1; perhaps TRBD2 as D (6 bases). V shed 6 bases and J shed 2 bases, with 8 bases lying between them. Germline V gives CDR1 LNHDA, CDR2 SQIVND (reference sequence). The CDR3 length is 13 residues.

By share of the sample, this clonotype is hyperexpanded. The chain combines TRBV20-1 with TRBJ2-1, with D possibly being TRBD2 (6 bases). Trimming took 0 bases from V and 2 from J, leaving 20 bases between them. The CDR3 spans 18 residues. Per germline, CDR1 DFQATT and CDR2 SNEGSKA (reference sequence). The CDR3 is CSARDFSSASETYNEQFF. The DNA for the CDR3 is TGCAGTGCTAGAGATTTTAGCTCCGCTAGCGAAACCTACAATGAGCAGTTCTTC.

The chain has TRBV3-1 and TRBJ2-5; 9 bases agree with TRBD2. The V segment lost 4 bases and the J segment 1 base; nucleotides outside the gene matches: 4. Per the germline V gene, CDR1 is LGHDT and CDR2 is YNNKEL (reference sequence). This CDR3 spans 15 amino acids. In DNA form, the CDR3 reads TGTGCCAGCAGCCGCCTGACTAGCGGCCAAGAGACCCAGTACTTC. Translated: CASSRLTSGQETQYF.

The genes are TRBV28 and TRBJ2-1, with 8 bases fitting TRBD2. V lost 4 bases and J lost 8; bases outside the gene matches: 10. The CDR3 covers 15 residues. Looked up from germline, CDR1 is MDHEN and CDR2 is SYDVKM. CDR3 coding DNA: TGTGCCAGCAGTTGGGGACTCCGGGGGGGCGATGAGCAGTTCTTC. This encodes CASSWGLRGGDEQFF.